The clone carrying this T cell receptor (beta chain) has a single count. As yet, its antigen is unknown. The sample belongs to a study of T cell responses to AZD1222 COVID-19 vaccine. Sequencing used immunoSEQ multiplex PCR; TCRdb keeps in-frame clones, though not all of them. This sample has over 55,000 clones, with 80% to 90% found just once. Pooling of second doses given at about 4 or about 12 weeks was done. The germline V gene has CDR1 SGHDT and CDR2 YYEEEE. Between the trimmed V and J ends, which lost 0 bases and 8 bases, there was a span of 14 bases. The CDR3 spans 14 residues. The study's findings and limits: At 160-218 and 743-854, vaccine-associated CD4 TCRs were dominant, and they spanned spike. Repertoire samples came only from after the peak T cell response. Targeting of unmutated variant regions was reportedly seen in nearly half of spike-specific TCRs.

This clonotype was obtained from an adult who received the AZD1222 COVID-19 vaccine. Source: peripheral blood, taken 28 days after the second AZD1222 dose. V and J are TRBV5-6 and TRBJ1-2; unclear D gene. The CDR3 is CASSLGRWGSGYTF. The DNA for the CDR3 is TGTGCCAGCAGCTTGGGGCGGTGGGGATCGGGCTACACCTTC.